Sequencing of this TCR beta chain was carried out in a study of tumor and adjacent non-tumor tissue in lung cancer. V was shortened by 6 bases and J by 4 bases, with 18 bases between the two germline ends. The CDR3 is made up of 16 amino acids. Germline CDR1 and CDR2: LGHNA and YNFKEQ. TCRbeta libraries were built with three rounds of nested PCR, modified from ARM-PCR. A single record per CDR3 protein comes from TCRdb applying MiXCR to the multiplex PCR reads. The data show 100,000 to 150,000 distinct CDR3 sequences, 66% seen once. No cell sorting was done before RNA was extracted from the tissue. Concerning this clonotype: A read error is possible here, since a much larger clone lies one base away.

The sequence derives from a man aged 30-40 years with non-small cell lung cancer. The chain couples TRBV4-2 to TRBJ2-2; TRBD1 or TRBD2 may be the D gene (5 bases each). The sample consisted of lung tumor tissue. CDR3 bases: TGTGCCAGCAGGCCCTCTAACCGGGGCCCCACCGGGGAGCTGTTTTTT. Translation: CASRPSNRGPTGELFF.